This T cell receptor beta chain was recovered during a study of blood T cell repertoires in COVID-19. The assay was immunoSEQ multiplex PCR, and TCRdb's table has in-frame clones only and misses some. The sample lists some 250,000 clones, about 86% seen once, with around 4.4% in the top ten. The V end lost 8 bases, the J end lost 6 bases, and 13 bases lay between the germline ends. CDR3 size: 13 residues. In germline, CDR1 is MNHEY, CDR2 SVGAGI. Sequenced: peripheral blood. The receptor was derived from a man between 50 and 59 years old with active or convalescent COVID-19. V usage is TRBV6-5 and J usage is TRBJ2-2; weak D call: TRBD1 (6 bases). The CDR3 spells CASGSTGSGELFF. The CDR3 DNA follows: TGTGCCAGCGGATCCACAGGGTCCGGGGAGCTGTTTTTT.